What follows is one TCR beta chain and its context. Only one count was recorded for this clone. Its antigen remains unidentified. No quality values exist for individual bases; no much larger clone is one base distant. This specimen comes from a study of blood T cell repertoires in COVID-19 (dated by TCRdb to 2020 to 2022). About the study as a whole: Samples from collaborators originated in the United States, Italy and Spain and spanned both the acute and convalescent phases of COVID-19. The repertoires were made available in a free public database intended to serve as a resource for research on the immune response to SARS-CoV-2. Nearly every sample came with metadata listing a de-identified subject ID, COVID-19 status, age in years and sex. Samples were obtained from the ongoing ImmuneRACE study (first 160 participants) and from over 1,000 subjects provided by 6 global collaborators. The prospective study material was composed of cDNA or gDNA derived from T cells, B-cell-depleted T cells, or PBMCs. Subjects who had been exposed to COVID-19, were actively infected with it, or had recovered from it provided the deeply sampled blood TCRbeta repertoires that made up the dataset. HLA class I and class II types, where available, came from metadata supplied by the sample provider rather than from assay-based typing. The paper as a whole reports these results and caveats: Clinical and demographic metadata were provided uncurated, with the amount varying by source and participant.

The CDR3 has 13 amino acids, counting the end cysteine and phenylalanine. Only the CDR3 DNA is retained, 39 bases long and in frame from the first base. For this chain, trimming is 1 base at the V end and 7 bases at the J end, and the number of junction bases without a gene match is 0. From a lookup of the germline V gene (reference sequence), CDR1 and CDR2 are LGHDT and YNNKEL. Collaborating institutions collected whole blood in K2EDTA tubes following their own protocols. Collaborator samples were shipped for TCRbeta analysis as frozen whole blood, isolated PBMCs, or DNA extracted from either sample type. TCRbeta CDR3 regions were amplified from genomic DNA using the immunoSEQ Assay, a bias-controlled multiplex PCR. As for the authors' bioinformatics: Nucleated cell counts per sample were estimated from amplification of reference gene primers within the assay. Sequence reads were collapsed and filtered to measure the absolute abundance of every unique TCRbeta CDR3 rearrangement. For each sample, productive Simpson clonality was calculated as the square root of Simpson's diversity index across productive rearrangements. Here the immuneACCESS table is served through TCRdb, limited to in-frame sequences with V and J called. Missing clones are a known gap in these copies; in checked studies unresolved V genes cover under half, and the rest lacks a known reason. The DNA was the basis for D and trimming; V, J and clone size are from that table. The table for this sample lists around 200,000 clones; around 83% of them were counted only once. The ten largest clones take up roughly 2.9% of the sample.

In this chain, TRBV3-1 (or the pseudogene TRBV3-2) is recombined with TRBJ1-2; 10 bases in the junction line up with TRBD1. Sequenced sample: peripheral blood. The origin of this receptor is a man in his fifties with active or convalescent COVID-19. Here is the DNA: TGTGCCAGCAGCCAAGGGGACAGGGGTGGCTACACCTTC. Translated, this is CASSQGDRGGYTF.